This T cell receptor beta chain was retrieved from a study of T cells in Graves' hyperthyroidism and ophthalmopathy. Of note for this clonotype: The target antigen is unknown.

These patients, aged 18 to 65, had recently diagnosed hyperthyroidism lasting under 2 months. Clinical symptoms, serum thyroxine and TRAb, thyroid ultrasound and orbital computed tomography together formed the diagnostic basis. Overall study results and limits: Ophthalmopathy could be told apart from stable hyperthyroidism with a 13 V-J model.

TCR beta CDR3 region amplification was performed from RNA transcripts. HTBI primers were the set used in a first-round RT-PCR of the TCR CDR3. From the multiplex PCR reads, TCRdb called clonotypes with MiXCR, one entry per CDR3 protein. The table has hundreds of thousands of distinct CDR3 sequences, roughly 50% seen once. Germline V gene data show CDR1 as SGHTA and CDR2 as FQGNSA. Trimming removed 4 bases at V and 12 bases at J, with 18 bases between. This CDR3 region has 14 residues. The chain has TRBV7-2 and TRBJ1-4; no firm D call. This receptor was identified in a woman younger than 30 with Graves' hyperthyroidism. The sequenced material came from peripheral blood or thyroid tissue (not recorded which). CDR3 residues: CASSSLLISRQLFF. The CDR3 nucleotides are TGTGCCAGCAGCTCCTTACTTATCTCTAGACAACTGTTTTTT.